The entry below gives a single T cell receptor (beta chain) sequence along with its context. Its antigen is not identified. Gene names refer to mouse genes. With the read ending 1 residue before the CDR3 end, the germline J gene is used to fill in that end. This record comes from a study of tissue T cells after allogeneic stem cell transplantation. Per germline, CDR1 KGHPV and CDR2 FQNQEV (reference sequence). Trimming left V 0 bases short and J 6 bases short, with 0 bases between. CDR3 length equals 12 residues. TCRbeta CDR3 was sequenced at survey depth with template counts. The assay was immunoSEQ multiplex PCR, and TCRdb's table has in-frame clones only and misses some. The table shows more than 7,000 clones, with 40% to 60% occurring only once. Study-level findings and limits: Anatomically similar tissues had similar TCR repertoires within each patient.

The time point was: mouse harvest day 7 after allogeneic transplant. Each mouse received 10^7 T-cell-depleted marrow cells plus 10^6 splenic CD5+ T cells by tail vein. Sequences were obtained from gut tissue. The origin of this receptor is a female BALB/c mouse given C57BL/6 T cells with graft-versus-host disease after an allogeneic hematopoietic cell transplant. The chain uses TRBV26 and TRBJ1-6; D remains unclear. TRBJ1-6 is given ORF status, its function remaining uncertain. Incomplete CDR3 DNA: TGTGCCAGCAGTCTGTCTAATTCGCCCCTCTAC. Protein product: CASSLSNSPLY. The full CDR3 reads CASSLSNSPLYF.